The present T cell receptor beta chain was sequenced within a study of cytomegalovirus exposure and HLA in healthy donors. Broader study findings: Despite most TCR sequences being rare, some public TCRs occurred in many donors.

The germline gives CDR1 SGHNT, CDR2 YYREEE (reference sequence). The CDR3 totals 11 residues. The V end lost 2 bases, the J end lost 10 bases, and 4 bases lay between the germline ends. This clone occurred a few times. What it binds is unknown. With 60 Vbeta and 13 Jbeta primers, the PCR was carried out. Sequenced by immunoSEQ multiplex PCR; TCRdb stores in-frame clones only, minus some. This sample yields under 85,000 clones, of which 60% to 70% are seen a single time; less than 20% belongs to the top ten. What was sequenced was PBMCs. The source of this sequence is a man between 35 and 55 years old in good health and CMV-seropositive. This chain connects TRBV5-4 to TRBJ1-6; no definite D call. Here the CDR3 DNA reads TGTGCCAGCAGCTTTAGATCACCCCTCCACTTT. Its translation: CASSFRSPLHF.